These T cell receptor beta chains were read from a single sample in a study of blood T cell repertoires in COVID-19. Sequenced by immunoSEQ multiplex PCR; TCRdb stores in-frame clones only, minus some. This sample has roughly 120,000 clones, with roughly 80% found just once. The sequenced sample was peripheral blood. These receptor sequences come from a man aged 50 or older with acute or convalescent COVID-19. Each CDR3 is given with its conserved first and last residue. D genes are given only for firm matches. Clone size appears in some rows only: once, few, many, or a class for an expanded clone.

>TRBV5-1|NA|NA|TRBJ2-5
TGCGCCAGCAGCTTGGCCTCACTCCAAGAGACCCAGTACTTC
CASSLASLQETQYF
>TRBV29-1|NA|NA|TRBJ2-7
TGCAGCGTTGAATGGGTCGGACACGAAACCTACGAGCAGTACTTC
CSVEWVGHETYEQYF
>TRBV18|NA|NA|TRBJ1-4
TGTGCCAGCTCACCGTGGGGGCCAGATGAAAAACTGTTTTTT
CASSPWGPDEKLFF
>TRBV6-6|NA|TRBD2|TRBJ2-1
TGTGCCAGCAGCTCGACCGGGACTAGCGGGACGAATGAGCAGTTCTTC
CASSSTGTSGTNEQFF
>TRBV6-5|NA|NA|TRBJ1-3
TGTGCCAGCAGTCCACTAGACCGCAACCGGGACACCATATATTTT
CASSPLDRNRDTIYF
>TRBV10-2|NA|NA|TRBJ1-1
TGCGCCAGCAGTGAAAACTCATTGCGCACTGAAGCTTTCTTT
CASSENSLRTEAFF
>TRBV7-3|NA|TRBD2|TRBJ2-1
TGTGCCAGCAGCTTTAGCGGGGGGGCCAATGAGCAGTTCTTC
CASSFSGGANEQFF
>TRBV6-4|NA|TRBD1|TRBJ2-1
TGTGCCACCGGGACAGGGGATGATGAGCAGTTCTTC
CATGTGDDEQFF
>TRBV7-7|NA|TRBD2|TRBJ2-2
TGTGCTAGCAGCTTAGAACTAGCGGTCGTGAACACCGGGGAGCTGTTTTTT
CASSLELAVVNTGELFF
>TRBV18|NA|NA|TRBJ2-5
TGTGCCAGCTCACCAGAGGAGGGCTTTTTGACCCAGTACTTC
CASSPEEGFLTQYF
>TRBV30|NA|TRBD1|TRBJ2-2
TGTGCCTGGAGTAGACAGGGGACCGGGGAGCTGTTTTTT
CAWSRQGTGELFF
>TRBV19|NA|NA|TRBJ2-3
TGTGCCAGTAGTAGAGGAGCCGGCACGGCAGATACGCAGTATTTT
CASSRGAGTADTQYF
>TRBV21-1|NA|NA|TRBJ2-7
TGTGCCAGCAGCCCTCCGGACAGGGGGGACGAGCAGTACTTC
CASSPPDRGDEQYF
>TRBV4-1|NA|TRBD1|TRBJ1-5
TGCGCCAGCAGCAGACAGGGAATATGGCAGCCCCAGCATTTT
CASSRQGIWQPQHF
>TRBV7-9|NA|NA|TRBJ2-5
TGTGCCAGCAGCCACCGGGACTTAATCGGGGACCAGTACTTC
CASSHRDLIGDQYF
>TRBV29-1|NA|NA|TRBJ2-6
TGCAGCGTCGGAACAGCCCGGGCCAACGTCCTGACTTTC
CSVGTARANVLTF
>TRBV5-1|NA|TRBD1|TRBJ2-7
TGCGCCAGCAGCTTGGTCGGGACAGCCTACGAGCAGTACTTC
CASSLVGTAYEQYF
>TRBV2|NA|NA|TRBJ2-7
TGTGCCAGCAGTGTTGAACTAGACTCCTACGAGCAGTACTTC
CASSVELDSYEQYF
>TRBV10-3|NA|NA|TRBJ1-2
TGTGCCATCAGTGAGTCGACTCTCCCGACAGGTTTTTATGGCTACACCTTC
CAISESTLPTGFYGYTF
>TRBV18|few|TRBD1|TRBJ1-3
TGTGCCAGCTCCCCACCGGGACAGAGTTCTGGAAACACCATATATTTT
CASSPPGQSSGNTIYF
>TRBV24-1|NA|TRBD2|TRBJ2-7
TGTGCCACCAGTGATTTAGGGGGGGGACTAGCGGGATTCGACGAGCAGTACTTC
CATSDLGGGLAGFDEQYF
>TRBV10-3|NA|TRBD1|TRBJ1-2
TGTGCCATCAGATCCGGGACAGGCGTAGAGGGCTACACCTTC
CAIRSGTGVEGYTF
>TRBV29-1|NA|TRBD2|TRBJ2-6
TGCAGCGTTGAGCTAGCGGGGGACTCTGGGGCCAACGTCCTGACTTTC
CSVELAGDSGANVLTF
>TRBV10-3|NA|TRBD2|TRBJ2-3
TGTGCCATCTCCTCCACCGCCCTAGCGGGTGCTAGCACAGATACGCAGTATTTT
CAISSTALAGASTDTQYF
>TRBV5-5|NA|TRBD2|TRBJ2-3
TGTGCCAGCAGCTTAGGGACTAGCGGGGGCTCAGCCACAGATACGCAGTATTTT
CASSLGTSGGSATDTQYF
>TRBV18|NA|TRBD2|TRBJ2-7
TGTGCCAGCTCGCGCGAACTAGCGGGGGGAGAGCAGTACTTC
CASSRELAGGEQYF
>TRBV7-9|few|TRBD1|TRBJ1-6
TGTGCCAGCAGCAAGCCGTCAGGGGGGTTCAGTTCACCCCTCCACTTT
CASSKPSGGFSSPLHF
>TRBV6-2/TRBV6-3|NA|NA|TRBJ1-4
NA
CASSSSGGGREKLFF
>TRBV18|NA|NA|TRBJ1-1
TGTGCCAGCTCACGGGGGGGAGGGTTAAAGAACACTGAAGCTTTCTTT
CASSRGGGLKNTEAFF
>TRBV27|NA|NA|TRBJ2-5
TGTGCCAGCAGTTTATCAGAGGGGGCGGGGGAGACCCAGTACTTC
CASSLSEGAGETQYF
>TRBV20-1|NA|NA|TRBJ2-7
TGCAGTGCTAGTCCCCACGAGATTCCGAACGAGCAGTACTTC
CSASPHEIPNEQYF
>TRBV27|NA|TRBD1|TRBJ2-7
TGTGCCAGCAGCCGGGACAGGGGGAACTTGGAGGACGAGCAGTACTTC
CASSRDRGNLEDEQYF
>TRBV9|NA|NA|TRBJ2-7
TGTGCCAGCAGCTTCGGGTCAGGGAGGTCCTACGAGCAGTACTTC
CASSFGSGRSYEQYF
>TRBV19|NA|NA|TRBJ1-5
TGTGCCAGTAGTATAGAAGGTCGGGACAACTACAATCAGCCCCAGCATTTT
CASSIEGRDNYNQPQHF
>TRBV12-3/TRBV12-4|NA|NA|TRBJ2-1
TGTGCCAGCAGTTCAACAGGCTACAATGAGCAGTTCTTC
CASSSTGYNEQFF
>TRBV5-5|few|NA|TRBJ2-4
TGTGCCAGCAGCGGCGGGGGCCACCTAAATTTAGCCAAAAACATTCAGTACTTC
CASSGGGHLNLAKNIQYF
>TRBV30|NA|NA|TRBJ1-4
TGTGCCTGGTCAGCAGGGCCTACTAATGAAAAACTGTTTTTT
CAWSAGPTNEKLFF
>TRBV27|NA|NA|TRBJ2-1
TGTGCCAGCAGTCAACGTGGGGCGGGACTCCTAAACAATGAGCAGTTCTTC
CASSQRGAGLLNNEQFF
>TRBV2|NA|NA|TRBJ1-2
TGTGCCAGCAGTGATGGAGCAAGGTATGGCTACACCTTC
CASSDGARYGYTF
>TRBV27|few|NA|TRBJ1-6
TGTGCCAGCCGCGCGGGTATTAATTCACCCCTCCACTTT
CASRAGINSPLHF
>TRBV2|NA|NA|TRBJ2-1
TGTGCCAGCAGTGAAGCGCTTGGGGGGAATGAGCAGTTCTTC
CASSEALGGNEQFF
>TRBV6-5|NA|TRBD2|TRBJ2-7
TGTGCCAGCAAGCCGGGACTAGCGGGAGACGAGCAGTACTTC
CASKPGLAGDEQYF
>TRBV10-2|NA|TRBD2|TRBJ2-1
TGCGCCAGCAGTGAGTCTTTAGCGGGAGGGCCAAGGAATGAGCAGTTCTTC
CASSESLAGGPRNEQFF
>TRBV4-1|NA|TRBD2|TRBJ2-3
TGCGCCAGCAGCCAAGCGGGAGGGCCGGGGGATACGCAGTATTTT
CASSQAGGPGDTQYF
>TRBV28|NA|NA|TRBJ1-5
TGTGCCAGCAGTTTAGGAGAGGGTCTAGGCCAGCCCCAGCATTTT
CASSLGEGLGQPQHF
>TRBV30|NA|TRBD1|TRBJ2-7
TGTGCCTGGAGTGTTTTTGAAGGGACAGGGTCGTACGAGCAGTACTTC
CAWSVFEGTGSYEQYF
>TRBV7-5|NA|NA|TRBJ2-5
TGTGCCAGAAGCTGGGGACTAGCGGGATTGGGGAGGGAGACCCAGTACTTC
CARSWGLAGLGRETQYF
>TRBV28|few|NA|TRBJ1-5
TGTGCCAGCAGTTTAAAAGGGAGACTTAATCAGCCCCAGCATTTT
CASSLKGRLNQPQHF
>TRBV6-1|NA|NA|TRBJ1-2
TGTGCCAGCAGTGAATCGGTTTATGGCTACACCTTC
CASSESVYGYTF
>TRBV5-1|NA|NA|TRBJ1-4
TGCGCCAGCAGCTTGAGGGGGTTACATACTAATGAAAAACTGTTTTTT
CASSLRGLHTNEKLFF
>TRBV5-1|once|TRBD1|TRBJ1-4
TGCGCCAGCAGCGGTGGACAGGGGGCGATCTTGACTAATGAAAAACTGTTTTTT
CASSGGQGAILTNEKLFF
>TRBV9|NA|NA|TRBJ1-1
TGTGCCAGCAGCGTAGACTCTTCGGCTGAAGCTTTCTTT
CASSVDSSAEAFF
>TRBV19|NA|NA|TRBJ2-7
TGTGCCAGTAGTTTCACCCGGCGCCTAGCGTTGGGGGAGCAGTACTTC
CASSFTRRLALGEQYF
>TRBV19|NA|TRBD2|TRBJ2-7
TGTGCCAGTAGTATCGCATCAGCGGGAGTCGGAGAGCAGTACTTC
CASSIASAGVGEQYF
>TRBV6-5|NA|TRBD1|TRBJ1-2
TGTGCCAGCAGCAAAGGGACAGTCTATGGCTACACCTTC
CASSKGTVYGYTF
>TRBV10-3|NA|TRBD1|TRBJ2-5
TGTGCCATCAGTGAGTCGTTTCAGGGGGCGAAAGAGACCCAGTACTTC
CAISESFQGAKETQYF
>TRBV5-4|NA|NA|TRBJ2-1
TGTGCCAGCAGCTTGGTGTATTCGGAGGATGAGCAGTTCTTC
CASSLVYSEDEQFF
>TRBV3-1/TRBV3-2|NA|NA|TRBJ1-4
TGTGCCAGCAGCCAAGAGCGTGAAAAACTGTTTTTT
CASSQEREKLFF
>TRBV7-2|NA|NA|TRBJ1-5
TGTGCCAGCAGCTTTCGCAGAGGAATCAATCAGCCCCAGCATTTT
CASSFRRGINQPQHF
>TRBV24-1|few|TRBD2|TRBJ2-5
TGTGCCACCAGTGATCAAACGCGGACTAGCGGAGGGGTAGAGACCCAGTACTTC
CATSDQTRTSGGVETQYF